The rows below give T cell receptor beta chains drawn from one sample of a study of T cell responses to AZD1222 COVID-19 vaccine. Assay: immunoSEQ multiplex PCR; the TCRdb copy retains only in-frame clones and omits some. The sample holds approximately 100,000 clones, approximately 86% seen once. Sequences were derived from peripheral blood, sampled on day 0 of MenACWY control vaccination. The receptors derive from an adult in good health. CDR3s include the opening cysteine and the closing phenylalanine or tryptophan. D genes are given only for firm matches. A clone size is listed for some rows: how often the clone was seen (once, few, many), or a class if it is expanded.

V: TRBV18
length: 15
D: TRBD1
J: TRBJ1-2
size: -
CDR3: CASSPPDRGNYGYTF
DNA: TGTGCCAGCTCACCACCGGACAGGGGGAACTATGGCTACACCTTC

V: TRBV7-9
length: 13
D: -
J: TRBJ1-2
size: -
CDR3: CASSSMGGPGYTF
DNA: TGTGCCAGCAGCTCCATGGGAGGGCCTGGCTACACCTTC

V: TRBV15
length: 16
D: -
J: TRBJ2-1
size: -
CDR3: CATSTPRGGTYNEQFF
DNA: TGTGCCACCAGCACCCCGAGGGGGGGGACTTACAATGAGCAGTTCTTC

V: TRBV5-6
length: 14
D: -
J: TRBJ2-6
size: -
CDR3: CASRPLWGANVLTF
DNA: TGTGCCAGCAGGCCTCTTTGGGGGGCCAACGTCCTGACTTTC

V: TRBV5-1
length: 14
D: -
J: TRBJ2-2
size: -
CDR3: CASSSSANTGELFF
DNA: TGCGCCAGCAGCTCGTCCGCGAACACCGGGGAGCTGTTTTTT

V: TRBV7-2
length: 15
D: -
J: TRBJ1-3
size: -
CDR3: CASSTGYYSGNTIYF
DNA: TGTGCCAGCAGCACGGGATACTACTCTGGAAACACCATATATTTT

V: TRBV5-1
length: 16
D: TRBD1
J: TRBJ2-5
size: -
CDR3: CASSLMGQGVQETQYF
DNA: TGCGCCAGCTCCTTGATGGGGCAGGGGGTACAAGAGACCCAGTACTTC

V: TRBV28
length: 13
D: -
J: TRBJ2-4
size: -
CDR3: CASSPQGGNIQYF
DNA: TGTGCCAGCAGTCCCCAGGGGGGGAACATTCAGTACTTC

V: TRBV15
length: 15
D: -
J: TRBJ1-5
size: -
CDR3: CATSIWTDSNQPQHF
DNA: TGTGCCACCAGCATCTGGACGGATAGCAATCAGCCCCAGCATTTT

V: TRBV4-3
length: 15
D: -
J: TRBJ1-3
size: many
CDR3: CASSQDTGDGNTIYF
DNA: TGCGCCAGCAGCCAAGATACGGGAGATGGAAACACCATATATTTT

V: TRBV5-1
length: 17
D: -
J: TRBJ2-3
size: few
CDR3: CASSPLRDSGMRDTQYF
DNA: TGCGCCAGCAGCCCCCTCCGGGACTCAGGCATGAGGGATACGCAGTATTTT

V: TRBV9
length: 14
D: TRBD1
J: TRBJ2-7
size: -
CDR3: CASSAGQATYEQYF
DNA: TGTGCCAGCAGCGCGGGACAGGCAACCTACGAGCAGTACTTC

V: TRBV11-3
length: 15
D: TRBD2
J: TRBJ2-1
size: -
CDR3: CASSATSGPYNEQFF
DNA: TGTGCCAGCAGCGCCACTAGCGGGCCCTACAATGAGCAGTTCTTC